These T cell receptor beta chains were read from a single sample in a study of blood T cell repertoires in COVID-19. Clones were sequenced by immunoSEQ multiplex PCR, and TCRdb holds only the in-frame ones, with some missing. In the table there are about 100,000 clones, 75% to 90% of which are singletons. The sample was peripheral blood. Every receptor here comes from an elderly woman with acute or convalescent COVID-19. The CDR3 runs from the conserved cysteine through the conserved F or W. The D gene is left open where the match is weak. Where a row states a size, it is once, few, many or the class of an expanded clone; other rows omit it.

>TRBV12-5|17|TRBD2|TRBJ2-7|NA
CASGLPGEGSSRDEQYF
TGTGCTAGTGGTTTGCCCGGGGAGGGGAGTTCAAGAGACGAGCAGTACTTC
>TRBV7-9|16|NA|TRBJ2-2|NA
CASRHRASPNTGELFF
TGTGCCAGCAGACATCGGGCTAGCCCGAACACCGGGGAGCTGTTTTTT
>TRBV12-3/TRBV12-4|12|NA|TRBJ2-7|NA
CASSFGAGQTFF
TGTGCCAGCAGTTTTGGGGCGGGACAGACCTTTTTC
>TRBV28|14|NA|TRBJ2-7|NA
CASNRGWTGNEQYF
TGTGCCAGCAACCGGGGATGGACTGGTAACGAGCAGTACTTC
>TRBV5-1|12|NA|TRBJ1-4|NA
CASSTGNEKLFF
TGCGCCAGCAGTACAGGGAATGAAAAACTGTTTTTT
>TRBV10-3|12|TRBD1|TRBJ1-2|NA
CAISGQGYGYTF
TGTGCCATCAGCGGACAGGGGTATGGCTACACCTTC
>TRBV7-2|13|NA|TRBJ1-1|NA
CASSLGAPTEAFF
TGTGCCAGCAGCTTGGGGGCTCCCACTGAAGCTTTCTTT
>TRBV4-3|15|NA|TRBJ2-7|few
CASSSGERPSSEQYF
TGCGCCAGCAGCAGCGGCGAGAGACCGTCAAGCGAGCAGTACTTC
>TRBV10-3|14|TRBD1|TRBJ1-3|NA
CAISDPGQGNTIYF
TGTGCCATCAGTGATCCCGGACAGGGGAACACCATATATTTT
>TRBV28|14|TRBD1|TRBJ2-3|NA
CASSWQGDTDTQYF
TGTGCCAGCAGTTGGCAGGGGGACACAGATACGCAGTATTTT
>TRBV13|15|NA|TRBJ2-7|NA
CASSLGTGYNYEQYF
TGTGCCAGCAGCTTAGGTACAGGGTACAACTACGAGCAGTACTTC
>TRBV11-3|14|NA|TRBJ2-7|NA
CASSLGTGPYEQYF
TGTGCCAGCAGCTTAGGTACAGGTCCCTACGAGCAGTACTTC
>TRBV5-1|16|TRBD1|TRBJ2-3|NA
CASSLGSGTGFDTQYF
TGCGCCAGCAGCTTGGGCTCCGGGACAGGGTTCGATACGCAGTATTTT
>TRBV5-8|12|NA|TRBJ1-1|NA
CASSGTSTEAFF
TGTGCCAGCAGCGGGACAAGCACTGAAGCTTTCTTT
>TRBV19|13|TRBD1|TRBJ2-7|NA
CASSGNRGNEQYF
TGTGCCAGTAGTGGGAACAGGGGCAACGAGCAGTACTTC
>TRBV3-1/TRBV3-2|15|TRBD1|TRBJ1-1|NA
CASSQVGQGVGEAFF
TGTGCCAGCAGCCAAGTAGGGCAGGGGGTCGGAGAAGCTTTCTTT
>TRBV3-1/TRBV3-2|17|NA|TRBJ1-6|NA
CASSQERGSSYNSPLHF
TGTGCCAGCAGCCAAGAGCGTGGGAGCTCCTATAATTCACCCCTCCACTTT
>TRBV5-1|13|NA|TRBJ1-5|NA
CASSLAGPQPQHF
TGCGCCAGCAGCTTGGCAGGGCCACAGCCCCAGCATTTT
>TRBV2|13|TRBD1|TRBJ1-1|NA
CASSADRETEAFF
TGTGCCAGCAGCGCTGACAGGGAAACTGAAGCTTTCTTT
>TRBV9|18|TRBD1|TRBJ1-2|NA
CASSASPNPGTGDDGYTF
TGTGCCAGCAGCGCCTCCCCCAATCCCGGGACAGGGGATGATGGCTACACCTTC